The 32 T cell receptor beta chains listed next were all sequenced from one sample in a study of beta chain features in type 1 diabetes. The study, taken as a whole, reports: A moderate, significant TCRB CDR3 shortening appeared in type 1 diabetes across four CD4+ subsets.

Expressed TCRB transcripts got sequenced, as all isolated RNA was reverse transcribed. Assay used: immunoSEQ multiplex PCR; TCRdb lists only in-frame clones, some missing. There are roughly 300,000 clones in the sample; 13% to 15% occur only once, and 0.017% lies in the top ten. The antigens these receptors bind are not known. The specimen sequenced was naive CD4+ T cells from blood. These receptors all stem from a man aged 30 to 45 with type 1 diabetes.

V and J are TRBV6-5 and TRBJ1-5, with D maybe TRBD1 (5 bases). Germline CDR1 MNHEY, CDR2 SVGAGI. This CDR3 is built from 13 residues. Trimming took 2 bases from V and 4 from J, leaving 6 bases between them. The CDR3 coding sequence is TGTGCCAGCAGTTACGGGGGGAATCAGCCCCAGCATTTT. Protein: CASSYGGNQPQHF.

This clone came up a few times. The chain is built from TRBV18 and TRBJ1-1; D ambiguous. The V gene's germline CDR1 is KGHSH and CDR2 LQKENI. The CDR3 loop spans 14 amino acids. V shed 3 bases and J shed 2 bases, with 10 bases lying between them. The CDR3 sequence is CASSPRERNTEAFF. Written as DNA, the CDR3 is TGTGCCAGCTCACCGAGGGAAAGAAACACTGAAGCTTTCTTT.

This sequence joins TRBV30 and TRBJ2-7, with 11 bases that match TRBD2. CDR1 is GTSNPN and CDR2 is SVGIG in the germline V gene (reference sequence). Unmatched junction bases numbered 16, after V lost 5 bases and J lost 4 bases. The CDR3 loop spans 17 amino acids. Here the CDR3 DNA reads TGTGCCTGGGGGACAGGGTGGACTAGCGGGCGCTCTTACGAGCAGTACTTC. It yields the protein CAWGTGWTSGRSYEQYF.

This clone was detected a few times. This chain joins TRBV11-1 and TRBJ2-1, with 7 bases that match TRBD1. J gave up 9 bases and V 4 bases, and 9 bases lay outside the gene matches. The CDR3 length is 14 residues. Germline V gene lookup returns CDR1 SGHAT and CDR2 FQDESV (reference sequence). CDR3 region: CASSSDRASGEQFF. The CDR3 DNA sequence: TGTGCCAGCAGCTCAGACAGGGCGTCGGGTGAGCAGTTCTTC.

The chain joins TRBV7-9 to TRBJ2-1, with D possibly TRBD1 on 6 matching bases. This CDR3 is 15 amino acids long. V was clipped by 6 bases and J by 5 bases, with 17 bases between them. The germline V gene has CDR1 SEHNR and CDR2 FQNEAQ (reference sequence). The CDR3, as DNA: TGTGCCAGCAGGCAAACAGGGCAGGGGAACAATGAGCAGTTCTTC. Amino acid sequence: CASRQTGQGNNEQFF.

This clone was observed a few times. The chain joins TRBV7-2 to TRBJ2-5, with D perhaps matching TRBD2 (6 bases). V shed 4 bases and J shed 1 base, with 13 bases lying between them. Germline assignment: CDR1 SGHTA and CDR2 FQGNSA. CDR3 length: 15 amino acids. CDR3 DNA: TGTGCCAGCAGCTGGATGGCGGGACTCCAAGAGACCCAGTACTTC. As protein: CASSWMAGLQETQYF.

This chain connects TRBV4-3 to TRBJ1-3; no reliable D call. CDR3 length: 15 amino acids. V shed 1 base and J shed 0 bases, with 7 bases lying between them. Germline V gene data show CDR1 as LGHNA and CDR2 as YSLEER. DNA for the CDR3: TGCGCCAGCAGCCAAGGGCCCAACTCTGGAAACACCATATATTTT. Protein sequence: CASSQGPNSGNTIYF.

This clone has only a few counts. This chain uses TRBV6-1 with TRBJ2-6, with TRBD2 matching over 9 bases. CDR1 MNHNS and CDR2 SASEGT come from the germline V gene. After removal of 4 bases from V and 0 bases from J, the junction contained 4 bases not matched to a gene. The CDR3 has 17 residues. As DNA, the CDR3 is TGTGCCAGCAGTGCCAGCGGGAGGAGCTCTGGGGCCAACGTCCTGACTTTC. It yields the protein CASSASGRSSGANVLTF.

Notes on this clone: Possible read error: a much larger clone is one base away. V usage is TRBV11-2 and J usage is TRBJ2-5; D remains unclear. The CDR3 is made up of 12 amino acids. V was clipped by 5 bases and J by 0 bases, with 4 bases between them. Germline V gives CDR1 SGHAT, CDR2 FQNNGV. The CDR3 DNA sequence: TGTGCCAGCAGCCAGGACCAAGAGACCCAGTACTTC. The encoded protein is CASSQDQETQYF.

This clone was found a few times. V usage is TRBV7-2 and J usage is TRBJ1-4; 7 bases fit TRBD1. The germline CDR1 and CDR2 sequences are SGHTA and FQGNSA. V lost 4 bases and J lost 4; bases outside the gene matches: 3. This CDR3 comprises 14 residues. CDR3 residues: CASSSGQLNEKLFF. CDR3 bases: TGTGCCAGCAGCTCGGGACAGCTTAATGAAAAACTGTTTTTT. The full variable domain, its missing parts supplied by reference TRBV7-2 and TRBJ1-4, is GAGVSQSPSNKVTEKGKDVELRCDPISGHTALYWYRQSLGQGLEFLIYFQGNSAPDKSGLPSDRFSAERTGGSVSTLTIQRTQQEDSAVYLCASSSGQLNEKLFFGSGTQLSVL.

Only a few counts were recorded for this clone. In DNA form, the CDR3 reads TGTGCCAGCAGCTTACGCGAGGGCTCCAGGCAGTTCTTC. This translates into CASSLREGSRQFF. The genes are TRBV11-2 and TRBJ2-1, with D perhaps matching TRBD2 (5 bases). The V end lost 2 bases, the J end lost 12 bases, and 14 bases lay between the germline ends. CDR1 SGHAT and CDR2 FQNNGV come from the germline V gene. The CDR3 loop spans 13 amino acids.

The chain recombines TRBV7-9 with TRBJ1-2; tentative D call: TRBD1 (6 bases). This CDR3 has 12 amino acids. Germline CDR1 is SEHNR and CDR2 is FQNEAQ (reference sequence). V was clipped by 5 bases and J by 9 bases, with 13 bases between them. The CDR3 DNA is TGTGCCAGCAGCCCGGACAGTAGGAGCTACACCTTC. This encodes CASSPDSRSYTF.

The V call is TRBV21-1, the J call TRBJ1-2; no check of the table's D call, TRBD1, against the DNA was made. TRBV21-1 is noted as a pseudogene. CDR3 length equals 12 residues. The CDR3 region has the DNA TGTGCCCTCCAGACAGGAGTCTATGGCTACACCTTC. Its protein is CALQTGVYGYTF.

CDR3 protein: CASSLGAAQGNTEAFF. The CDR3 coding sequence is TGTGCCAGCAGCTTAGGGGCGGCGCAGGGGAACACTGAAGCTTTCTTT. The genes are TRBV7-9 and TRBJ1-1; possible D gene TRBD1, 5 bases. V gave up 1 base and J gave up 1 base, with 13 bases separating them. The CDR3 runs 16 residues. Germline CDR1 is SEHNR and CDR2 is FQNEAQ (reference sequence).

This clone was observed a handful of times. This chain connects TRBV6-1 to TRBJ1-2; no clear D gene. V was shortened by 9 bases and J by 6 bases, with 14 bases between the two germline ends. The CDR3 contains 12 residues. Germline V lookup: CDR1 MNHNS, CDR2 SASEGT. CDR3 DNA: TGTGCCAGGAAGGTCCCCGGGAATGGCTACACCTTC. Its protein is CARKVPGNGYTF.

A few counts support this clone. This sequence joins TRBV18 and TRBJ2-1; 10 nucleotides align to TRBD2. The germline V gene encodes CDR1 KGHSH and CDR2 LQKENI. J gave up 7 bases and V 3 bases, and 0 bases lay outside the gene matches. This CDR3 region has 13 residues. CDR3 DNA sequence: TGTGCCAGCTCACCGGGACTAGCGAATGAGCAGTTCTTC. It codes for CASSPGLANEQFF.

This sequence joins TRBV7-3 and TRBJ2-1; 8 bases are a match to TRBD2. This CDR3 comprises 15 residues. From germline, CDR1 is SGHTA and CDR2 FQGTGA. V shed 4 bases and J 7 bases; nucleotides not matched to a gene: 9. CDR3 DNA sequence: TGTGCCAGCAGCTCGGGGGGCGGGAGGCGGAATGAGCAGTTCTTC. Residues: CASSSGGGRRNEQFF.

This clone was seen more than once but under ten times. The V and J genes are TRBV5-1 and TRBJ2-5; 7 nucleotides match TRBD2. This CDR3 has 14 residues. Trimming cost V 5 bases and J 3 bases; bases outside gene matches: 7. Germline V lookup: CDR1 SGHRS, CDR2 YFSETQ. Written as DNA, the CDR3 is TGCGCCAGCAGACTGACTAGCCTGAAAGAGACCCAGTACTTC. It encodes CASRLTSLKETQYF.

This clone has more than one count but fewer than ten. The J gene is TRBJ2-3, the V gene TRBV6-6, with 7 bases that match TRBD2. V lost 6 bases and J lost 4; bases outside the gene matches: 13. Germline CDR1 MNHNY, CDR2 SVGAGI (reference sequence). The CDR3 length is 16 residues. CDR3: CASRLRGAGDSDTQYF. In DNA form, the CDR3 reads TGTGCCAGCAGACTTCGAGGTGCGGGAGATTCAGATACGCAGTATTTT.

The CDR3 sequence: CASRDSGDEQYF. In DNA, the CDR3 is TGTGCCTCCCGAGACAGCGGGGACGAGCAGTACTTC. The chain uses TRBV10-3 and TRBJ2-7, with 7 bases matching TRBD2. V was pared by 11 bases and J by 5 bases, with 9 bases of the junction left unmatched. This CDR3 is 12 amino acids long. Germline lookup yields CDR1 ENHRY and CDR2 SYGVKD.

CDR3 loop: CASSSTYFSGSLTDTQYF. The CDR3 nucleotides are TGCGCCAGCAGCTCCACGTACTTTAGCGGGAGTCTGACAGATACGCAGTATTTT. V is TRBV5-1 and J is TRBJ2-3; 9 nucleotides line up with TRBD2. J gave up 3 bases and V 3 bases, and 14 bases lay outside the gene matches. CDR3 length: 18 amino acids. CDR1 and CDR2 (germline): SGHRS, YFSETQ.

The chain employs TRBV29-1 and TRBJ1-6, with D perhaps TRBD1 (6 bases). V gave up 5 bases and J gave up 7 bases, with 12 bases separating them. In germline, CDR1 is SQVTM, CDR2 ANQGSEA. The CDR3 runs 13 residues. CDR3 sequence (DNA): TGCAGCGTTCAACAGGGAAGAAATTCACCCCTCCACTTT. It is translated as CSVQQGRNSPLHF.

The chain carries TRBV5-1 and TRBJ2-7, with 7 bases matching TRBD1. The J segment lost 1 base and the V segment lost 5 bases, leaving 6 bases of the junction unmatched. This CDR3 spans 14 amino acids. CDR1 is SGHRS and CDR2 is YFSETQ in the germline V gene. The CDR3 sequence is CASSTGDGSYEQYF. In DNA, the CDR3 is TGCGCCAGCAGTACAGGGGATGGATCCTACGAGCAGTACTTC.

This clone was counted only a few times. The chain couples TRBV2 to TRBJ1-1; unclear D gene. CDR1 and CDR2 from the germline V gene are SNHLY and FYNNEI. The CDR3 covers 16 residues. V dropped 4 bases and J dropped 4 bases, with 19 bases sitting between them. The CDR3 reads CASSGTWQAGSTEAFF. In nucleotides, the CDR3 is TGTGCCAGCAGTGGCACGTGGCAGGCGGGGAGCACTGAAGCTTTCTTT.

The J gene is TRBJ2-1, the V gene TRBV7-3, with D uncertain. The CDR3 has 13 amino acids. Germline CDR1 SGHTA, CDR2 FQGTGA. Trimming took off 0 bases at V and 9 bases at J, with 9 bases between the two ends. The CDR3 DNA reads as TGTGCCAGCAGCTTAACCTCGACTCGTGAGCAGTTCTTC. Protein product: CASSLTSTREQFF.

The chain joins TRBV7-2 to TRBJ2-7; tentatively, D is TRBD2 (5 bases). The CDR3 runs to 14 residues. Looked up from germline, CDR1 is SGHTA and CDR2 is FQGNSA. Trimming cost V 4 bases and J 3 bases, with 13 bases left between them. The CDR3 is CASSSPRANYEQYF. The DNA of the CDR3 is TGTGCCAGCAGCTCGCCGAGGGCGAACTACGAGCAGTACTTC.

The rearrangement uses TRBV7-9 and TRBJ2-1; 7 nucleotides line up with TRBD2. V lost 1 base and J lost 1; bases outside the gene matches: 7. CDR1 SEHNR and CDR2 FQNEAQ come from the germline V gene (reference sequence). This CDR3 contains 17 residues. CDR3 residues: CASSLGGRRESYNEQFF. The CDR3 DNA is TGTGCCAGCAGCTTAGGTGGACGGCGGGAGTCCTACAATGAGCAGTTCTTC.

This chain uses TRBV4-3 with TRBJ2-1, with 10 bases identical to TRBD2. The CDR3 spans 16 residues. The germline V gene has CDR1 LGHNA and CDR2 YSLEER. V was pared by 4 bases and J by 8 bases, with 11 bases of the junction left unmatched. The CDR3 bases are TGCGCCAGCAGCCTTGGGGGGGGACTAGCGTCCGATGAGCAGTTCTTC. Translating gives CASSLGGGLASDEQFF.

Here the CDR3 DNA reads TGTGCCAGCAGTCCCGACGACAGATACACCGGGGAGCTGTTTTTT. Translated, it gives CASSPDDRYTGELFF. The chain has TRBV2 and TRBJ2-2; D is perhaps TRBD1 (5 bases). This CDR3 contains 15 residues. Germline values: CDR1 SNHLY, CDR2 FYNNEI. Trimming took 5 bases from V and 3 from J, leaving 13 bases between them.

This clone was seen a few times. The rearrangement uses TRBV4-2 and TRBJ2-1; 16 bases line up with TRBD2. The CDR3 sequence is 19 residues long. Germline values: CDR1 LGHNA, CDR2 YNFKEQ. J lost 9 bases, V lost 0 bases, and 11 bases had no gene match. DNA for the CDR3: TGTGCCAGCAGCCAAGATCCGGGGACTAGCGGGAGGGCCCTCAGTGAGCAGTTCTTC. The encoded protein is CASSQDPGTSGRALSEQFF.

The count of this clone is one. This chain links TRBV27 with TRBJ2-7; TRBD2 might be the D (5 bases). Trimming removed 2 bases at V and 9 bases at J, with 20 bases between. CDR1 and CDR2 (germline): MNHEY, SMNVEV (reference sequence). The CDR3 length is 15 residues. The CDR3 DNA reads TGTGCCAGCAGTTTAACGGCTCCCGGGCGGGTTGTGCAGTACTTC. It encodes CASSLTAPGRVVQYF.

This clone was counted only a few times. V usage is TRBV30 and J usage is TRBJ1-2, with TRBD1 identical over 7 bases. CDR1 is GTSNPN and CDR2 is SVGIG in the germline V gene (reference sequence). The CDR3 spans 14 residues. Germline trimming cut 1 base from V and 14 bases from J; bases unmatched to any gene: 16. The CDR3 here is CAWSGGQPGKQRTF. CDR3 in DNA: TGTGCCTGGAGTGGGGGACAGCCTGGAAAACAGCGGACCTTC.